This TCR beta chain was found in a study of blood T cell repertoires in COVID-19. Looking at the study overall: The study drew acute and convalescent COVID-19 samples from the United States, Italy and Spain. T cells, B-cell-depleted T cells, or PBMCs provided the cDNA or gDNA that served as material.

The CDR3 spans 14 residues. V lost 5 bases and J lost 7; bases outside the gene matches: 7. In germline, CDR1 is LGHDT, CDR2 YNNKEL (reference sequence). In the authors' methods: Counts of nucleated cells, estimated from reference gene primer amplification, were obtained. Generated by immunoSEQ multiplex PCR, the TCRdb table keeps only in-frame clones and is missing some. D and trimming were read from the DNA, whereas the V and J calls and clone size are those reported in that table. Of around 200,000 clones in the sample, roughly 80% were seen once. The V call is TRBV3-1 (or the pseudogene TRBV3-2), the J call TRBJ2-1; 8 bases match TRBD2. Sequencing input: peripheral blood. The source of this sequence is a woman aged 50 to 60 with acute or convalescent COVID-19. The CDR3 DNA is TGTGCCAGCAGCTCCGGGACTAGGGGGAATGAGCAGTTCTTC. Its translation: CASSSGTRGNEQFF.